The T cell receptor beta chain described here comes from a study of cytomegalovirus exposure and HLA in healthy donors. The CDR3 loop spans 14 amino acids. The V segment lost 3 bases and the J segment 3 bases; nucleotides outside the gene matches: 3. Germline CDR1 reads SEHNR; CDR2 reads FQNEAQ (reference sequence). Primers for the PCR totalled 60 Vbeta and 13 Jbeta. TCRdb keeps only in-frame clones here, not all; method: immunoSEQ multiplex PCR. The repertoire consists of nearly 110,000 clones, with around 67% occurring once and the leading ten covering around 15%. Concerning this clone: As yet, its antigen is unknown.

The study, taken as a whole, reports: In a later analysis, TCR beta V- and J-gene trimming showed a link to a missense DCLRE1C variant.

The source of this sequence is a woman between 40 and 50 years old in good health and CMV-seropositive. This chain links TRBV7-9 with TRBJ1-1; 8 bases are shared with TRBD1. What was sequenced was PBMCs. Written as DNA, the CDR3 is TGTGCCAGCAGCTTCCGGACAGGGTACACTGAAGCTTTCTTT. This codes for CASSFRTGYTEAFF. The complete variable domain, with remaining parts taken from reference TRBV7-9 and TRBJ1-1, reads DTGVSQNPRHKITKRGQNVTFRCDPISEHNRLYWYRQTLGQGPEFLTYFQNEAQLEKSRLLSDRFSAERPKGSFSTLEIQRTEQGDSAMYLCASSFRTGYTEAFFGQGTRLTVV.